This T cell receptor beta chain was captured by sequencing in a study of beta chain features in type 1 diabetes. Purity of each sorted population was above 95%. Germline V gives CDR1 SGHDN, CDR2 FVKESK. This CDR3 region has 12 residues. V dropped 2 bases and J dropped 9 bases, with 10 bases sitting between them. Broader study findings: Healthy donors had naive, central memory and Treg TCRB repertoires that appeared less similar than those seen among patients. The study found moderately but significantly shorter TCRB CDR3s in all four CD4+ subsets of Type 1 diabetes patients. Although PCR might favor shorter templates, it would do so equally in patients and controls.

As every portion of the isolated RNA was reverse transcribed, the sequencing read expressed TCRB transcripts. Clones were sequenced by immunoSEQ multiplex PCR, and TCRdb holds only the in-frame ones, with some missing. The sample lists fewer than 25,000 clones, about 69% occurring once. Worth noting for this clone: Its antigen is as yet unknown.

The sequencing input was Tregs from blood. The chain combines TRBV14 with TRBJ1-1, with D unresolved. This receptor was identified in a man younger than 35 with type 1 diabetes. Here the CDR3 DNA reads TGTGCCAGCAGCCAATCAGTCTCAAAAGCTTTCTTT. Encoded protein: CASSQSVSKAFF. Complete variable domain (other parts from reference TRBV14 and TRBJ1-1): EAGVTQFPSHSVIEKGQTVTLRCDPISGHDNLYWYRRVMGKEIKFLLHFVKESKQDESGMPNNRFLAERTGGTYSTLKVQPAELEDSGVYFCASSQSVSKAFFGQGTRLTVV.